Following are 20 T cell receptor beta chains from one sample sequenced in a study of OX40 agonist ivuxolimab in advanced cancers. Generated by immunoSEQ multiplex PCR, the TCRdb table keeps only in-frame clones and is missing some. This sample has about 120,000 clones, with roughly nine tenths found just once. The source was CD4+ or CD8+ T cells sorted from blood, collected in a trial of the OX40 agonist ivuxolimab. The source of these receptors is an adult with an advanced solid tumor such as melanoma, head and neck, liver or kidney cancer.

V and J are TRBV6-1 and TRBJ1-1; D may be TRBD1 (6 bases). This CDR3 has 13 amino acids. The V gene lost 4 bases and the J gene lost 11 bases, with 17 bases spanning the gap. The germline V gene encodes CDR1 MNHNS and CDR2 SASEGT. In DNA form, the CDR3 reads TGTGCCAGCAGTGTTGAACCCAGGGGAGACGCTTTCTTT. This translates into CASSVEPRGDAFF.

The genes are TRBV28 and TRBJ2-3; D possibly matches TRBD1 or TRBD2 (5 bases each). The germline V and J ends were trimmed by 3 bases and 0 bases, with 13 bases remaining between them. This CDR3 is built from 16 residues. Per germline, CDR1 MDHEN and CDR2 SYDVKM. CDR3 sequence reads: CASSFVSRDSTDTQYF. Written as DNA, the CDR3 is TGTGCCAGCAGTTTCGTTAGCAGGGACAGCACAGATACGCAGTATTTT.

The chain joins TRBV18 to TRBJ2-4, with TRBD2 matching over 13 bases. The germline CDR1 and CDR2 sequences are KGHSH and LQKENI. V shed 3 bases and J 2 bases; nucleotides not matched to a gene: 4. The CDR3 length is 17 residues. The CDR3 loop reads CASSPALAGGTKNIQYF. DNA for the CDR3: TGTGCCAGCTCACCCGCACTAGCGGGGGGGACCAAAAACATTCAGTACTTC. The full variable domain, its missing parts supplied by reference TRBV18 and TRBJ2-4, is NAGVMQNPRHLVRRRGQEARLRCSPMKGHSHVYWYRQLPEEGLKFMVYLQKENIIDESGMPKERFSAEFPKEGPSILRIQQVVRGDSAAYFCASSPALAGGTKNIQYFGAGTRLSVL.

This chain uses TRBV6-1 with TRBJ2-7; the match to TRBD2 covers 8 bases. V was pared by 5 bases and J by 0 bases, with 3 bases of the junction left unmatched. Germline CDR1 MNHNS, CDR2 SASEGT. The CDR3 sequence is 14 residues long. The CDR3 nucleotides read TGTGCCAGCAGTCCCGGGGGGGCCTCCTACGAGCAGTACTTC. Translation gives CASSPGGASYEQYF.

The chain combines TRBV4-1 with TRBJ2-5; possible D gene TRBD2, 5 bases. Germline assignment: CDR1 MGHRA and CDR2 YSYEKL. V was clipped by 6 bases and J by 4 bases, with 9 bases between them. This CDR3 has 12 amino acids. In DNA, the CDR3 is TGCGCCAGCAGTCCGGGGTTAGAGACCCAGTACTTC. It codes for CASSPGLETQYF.

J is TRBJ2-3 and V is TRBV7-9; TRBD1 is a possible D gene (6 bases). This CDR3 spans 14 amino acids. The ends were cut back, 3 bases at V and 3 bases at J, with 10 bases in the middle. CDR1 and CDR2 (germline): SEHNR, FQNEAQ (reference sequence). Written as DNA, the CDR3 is TGTGCCAGCAGCTTGCAGGGGACAACAGATACGCAGTATTTT. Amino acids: CASSLQGTTDTQYF.

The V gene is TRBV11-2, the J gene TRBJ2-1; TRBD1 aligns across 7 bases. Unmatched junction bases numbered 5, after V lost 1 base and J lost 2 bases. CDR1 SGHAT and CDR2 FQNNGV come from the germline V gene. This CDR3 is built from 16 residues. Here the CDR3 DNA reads TGTGCCAGCAGCTTAGCTCGGACAGGAGCCTACAATGAGCAGTTCTTC. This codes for CASSLARTGAYNEQFF.

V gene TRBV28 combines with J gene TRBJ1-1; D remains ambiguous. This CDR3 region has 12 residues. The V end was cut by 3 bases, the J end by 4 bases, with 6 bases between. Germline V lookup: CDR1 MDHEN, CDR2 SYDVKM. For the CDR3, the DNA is TGTGCCAGCAGTTTGCCGATCACTGAAGCTTTCTTT. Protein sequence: CASSLPITEAFF.

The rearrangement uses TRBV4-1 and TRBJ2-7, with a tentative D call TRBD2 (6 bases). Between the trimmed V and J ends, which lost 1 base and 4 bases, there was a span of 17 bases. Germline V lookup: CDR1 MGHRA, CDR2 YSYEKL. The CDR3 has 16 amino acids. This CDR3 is CASSQASPGVFYEQYF. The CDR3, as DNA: TGCGCCAGCAGCCAAGCGTCTCCGGGAGTTTTTTACGAGCAGTACTTC.

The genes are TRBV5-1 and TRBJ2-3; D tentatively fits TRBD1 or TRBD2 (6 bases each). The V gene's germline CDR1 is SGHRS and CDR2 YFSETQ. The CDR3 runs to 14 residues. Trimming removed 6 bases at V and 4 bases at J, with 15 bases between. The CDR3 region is CASNGGGRADTQYF. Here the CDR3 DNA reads TGCGCCAGCAATGGAGGGGGGCGAGCAGATACGCAGTATTTT.

The CDR3 reads CASSLNRGEAFF. The CDR3 DNA is TGTGCCAGCAGCTTAAACAGGGGGGAAGCTTTCTTT. J is TRBJ1-1 and V is TRBV7-3; 8 nucleotides line up with TRBD1. The germline V gene encodes CDR1 SGHTA and CDR2 FQGTGA. The CDR3 has 12 amino acids. Trimming cost V 1 base and J 8 bases; bases outside gene matches: 0.

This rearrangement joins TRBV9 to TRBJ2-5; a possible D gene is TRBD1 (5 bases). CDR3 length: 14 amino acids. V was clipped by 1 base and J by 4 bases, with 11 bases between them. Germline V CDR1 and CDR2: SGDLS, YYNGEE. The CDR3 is CASSVIGVSETQYF. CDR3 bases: TGTGCCAGCAGCGTAATAGGGGTGTCAGAGACCCAGTACTTC.

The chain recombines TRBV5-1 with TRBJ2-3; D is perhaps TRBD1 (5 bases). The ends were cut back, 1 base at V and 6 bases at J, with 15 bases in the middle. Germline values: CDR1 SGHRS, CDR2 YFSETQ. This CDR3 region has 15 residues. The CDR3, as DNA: TGCGCCAGCAGCTTGTTGGGCCAGGGCAGGGATACGCAGTATTTT. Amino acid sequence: CASSLLGQGRDTQYF.

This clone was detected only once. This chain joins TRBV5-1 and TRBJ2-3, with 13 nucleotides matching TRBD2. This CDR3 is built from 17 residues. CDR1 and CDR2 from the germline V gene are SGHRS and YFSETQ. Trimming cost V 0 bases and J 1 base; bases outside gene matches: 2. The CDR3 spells CASSLDGTSGGTDTQYF. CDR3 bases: TGCGCCAGCAGCTTGGACGGGACTAGCGGGGGCACAGATACGCAGTATTTT.

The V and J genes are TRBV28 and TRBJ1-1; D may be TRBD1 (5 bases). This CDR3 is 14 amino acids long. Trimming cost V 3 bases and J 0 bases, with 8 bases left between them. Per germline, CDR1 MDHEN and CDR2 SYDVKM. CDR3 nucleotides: TGTGCCAGCAGTTTCGGGGGACTGAACACTGAAGCTTTCTTT. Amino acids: CASSFGGLNTEAFF.

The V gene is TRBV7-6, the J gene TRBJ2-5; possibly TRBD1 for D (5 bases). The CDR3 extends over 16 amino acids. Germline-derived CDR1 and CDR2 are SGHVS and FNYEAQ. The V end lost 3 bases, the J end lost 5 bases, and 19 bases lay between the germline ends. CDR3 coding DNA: TGTGCCAGCAGCTTTGGGGCGTCCACATCCCAGGAGACCCAGTACTTC. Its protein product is CASSFGASTSQETQYF.

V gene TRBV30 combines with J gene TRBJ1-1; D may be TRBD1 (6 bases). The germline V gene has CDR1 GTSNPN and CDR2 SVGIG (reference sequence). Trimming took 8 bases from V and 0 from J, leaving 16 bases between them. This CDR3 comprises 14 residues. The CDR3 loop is CAGRSGQLNTEAFF. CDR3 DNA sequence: TGTGCCGGGCGCTCTGGACAGTTGAACACTGAAGCTTTCTTT. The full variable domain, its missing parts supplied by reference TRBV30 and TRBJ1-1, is SQTIHQWPATLVQPVGSPLSLECTVEGTSNPNLYWYRQAAGRGLQLLFYSVGIGQISSEVPQNLSASRPQDRQFILSSKKLLLSDSGFYLCAGRSGQLNTEAFFGQGTRLTVV.

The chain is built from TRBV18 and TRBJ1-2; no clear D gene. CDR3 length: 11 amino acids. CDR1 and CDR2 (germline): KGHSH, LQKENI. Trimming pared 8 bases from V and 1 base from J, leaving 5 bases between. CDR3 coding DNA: TGTGCCAGCGGCGATAACTATGGCTACACCTTC. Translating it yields CASGDNYGYTF.

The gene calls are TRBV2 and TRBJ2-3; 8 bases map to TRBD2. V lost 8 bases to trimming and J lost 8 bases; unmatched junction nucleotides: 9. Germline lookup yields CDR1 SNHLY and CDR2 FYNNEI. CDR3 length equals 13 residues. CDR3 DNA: TGTGCCAGCGAGGAGCGGGGGAGGGGTACGCAGTATTTT. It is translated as CASEERGRGTQYF.

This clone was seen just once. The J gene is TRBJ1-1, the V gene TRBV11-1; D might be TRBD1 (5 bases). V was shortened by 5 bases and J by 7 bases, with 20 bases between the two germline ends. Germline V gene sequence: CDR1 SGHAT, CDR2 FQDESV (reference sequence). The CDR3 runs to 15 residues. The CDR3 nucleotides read TGTGCCAGCAGCAAAACCTCGGGACGGACGGATGAAGCTTTCTTT. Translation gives CASSKTSGRTDEAFF.